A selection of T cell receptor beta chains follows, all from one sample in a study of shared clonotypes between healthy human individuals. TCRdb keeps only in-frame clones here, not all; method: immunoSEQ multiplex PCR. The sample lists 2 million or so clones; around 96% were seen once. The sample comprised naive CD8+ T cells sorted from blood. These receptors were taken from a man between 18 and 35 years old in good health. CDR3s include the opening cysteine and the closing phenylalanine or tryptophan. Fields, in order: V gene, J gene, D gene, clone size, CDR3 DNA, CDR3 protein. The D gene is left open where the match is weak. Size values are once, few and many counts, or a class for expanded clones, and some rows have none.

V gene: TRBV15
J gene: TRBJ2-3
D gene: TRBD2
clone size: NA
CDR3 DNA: TGTGCCACCAGCAGAGATGGGGTCAGTGCGGGAGGGTCAGATACGCAGTATTTT
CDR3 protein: CATSRDGVSAGGSDTQYF

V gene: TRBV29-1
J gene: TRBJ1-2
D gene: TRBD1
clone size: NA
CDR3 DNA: TGCAGCGTTGATTGGACAGGGGAAAACTATGGCTACACCTTC
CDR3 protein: CSVDWTGENYGYTF

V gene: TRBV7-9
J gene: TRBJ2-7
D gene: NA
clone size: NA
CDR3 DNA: TGTGCCAGCAGCTTTAGCGACGGCGAGCAGTACTTC
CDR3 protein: CASSFSDGEQYF

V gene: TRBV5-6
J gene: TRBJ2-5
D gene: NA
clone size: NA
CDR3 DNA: TGTGCCAGCAGATTTAACGGGGGGCGAGAGACCCAGTACTTC
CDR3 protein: CASRFNGGRETQYF

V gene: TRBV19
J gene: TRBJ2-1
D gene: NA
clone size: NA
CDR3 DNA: TGTGCCAGTAGTATTGGGGCCTACAATGAGCAGTTCTTC
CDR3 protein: CASSIGAYNEQFF

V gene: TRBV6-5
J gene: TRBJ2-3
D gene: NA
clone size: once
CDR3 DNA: TGTGCCAGCAGTTACTTGGCAGCAGATACGCAGTATTTT
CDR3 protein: CASSYLAADTQYF

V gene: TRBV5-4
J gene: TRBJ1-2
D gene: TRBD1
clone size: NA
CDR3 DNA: TGTGCCAGCAGCGGAGCGGGACAGGGCGACTATGGCTACACCTTC
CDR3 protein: CASSGAGQGDYGYTF

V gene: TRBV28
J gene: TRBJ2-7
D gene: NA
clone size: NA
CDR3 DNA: TGTGCCAGCAGTTTCAGAGGGTTATCCTACGAGCAGTACTTC
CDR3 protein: CASSFRGLSYEQYF

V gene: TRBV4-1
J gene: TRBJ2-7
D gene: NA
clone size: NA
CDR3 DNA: TGCGCCAGCAGCCAAGATGCCTTCTACGAGCAGTACTTC
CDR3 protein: CASSQDAFYEQYF

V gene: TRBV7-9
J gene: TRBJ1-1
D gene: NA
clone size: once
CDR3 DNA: TGTGCCAGCAGCTTAGTGGAAGAGAACACTGAAGCTTTCTTT
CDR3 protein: CASSLVEENTEAFF

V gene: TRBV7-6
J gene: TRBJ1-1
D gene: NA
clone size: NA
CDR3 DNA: TGTGCCAGCAGCTTAGAGGGGTCGAACACTGAAGCTTTCTTT
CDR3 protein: CASSLEGSNTEAFF

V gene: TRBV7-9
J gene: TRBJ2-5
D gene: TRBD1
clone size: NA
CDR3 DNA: TGTGCCAGCAGCCAGGCGACAGGGGGCCGTGAGACCCAGTACTTC
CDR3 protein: CASSQATGGRETQYF

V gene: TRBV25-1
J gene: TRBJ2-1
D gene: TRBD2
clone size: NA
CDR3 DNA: TGTGCCAGCAGTAGGACTAGCCTGGATGAGCAGTTCTTC
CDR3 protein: CASSRTSLDEQFF

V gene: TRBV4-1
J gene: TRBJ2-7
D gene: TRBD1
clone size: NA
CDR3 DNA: TGCGCCAGCAGAGATTCCGCGACAGGGATCGGCGAGCAGTACTTC
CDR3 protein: CASRDSATGIGEQYF

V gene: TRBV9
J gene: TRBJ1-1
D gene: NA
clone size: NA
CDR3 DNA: TGTGCCAGCAGCGTAGGCGCCAAGAACACTGAAGCTTTCTTT
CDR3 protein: CASSVGAKNTEAFF

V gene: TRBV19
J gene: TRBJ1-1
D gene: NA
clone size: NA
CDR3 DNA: TGTGCCAGTAGTGGGGTGAACACTGAAGCTTTCTTT
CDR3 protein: CASSGVNTEAFF

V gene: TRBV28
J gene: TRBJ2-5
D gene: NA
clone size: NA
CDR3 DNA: TGTGCCAGCAGTATTGACTCACGAGAGACCCAGTACTTC
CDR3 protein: CASSIDSRETQYF

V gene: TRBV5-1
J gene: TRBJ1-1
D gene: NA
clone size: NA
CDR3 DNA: TGCGCCAGCAGACTGGGGAACACTGAAGCTTTCTTT
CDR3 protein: CASRLGNTEAFF

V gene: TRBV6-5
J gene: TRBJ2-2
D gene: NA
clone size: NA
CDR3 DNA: TGTGCCAGCAGTTTCAGGGGTGCCGGGGAGCTGTTTTTT
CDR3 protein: CASSFRGAGELFF

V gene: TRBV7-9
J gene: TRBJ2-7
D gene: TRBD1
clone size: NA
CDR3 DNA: TGTGCCAGCAGCTTTATGACAGGGATGGACGAGCAGTACTTC
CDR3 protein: CASSFMTGMDEQYF

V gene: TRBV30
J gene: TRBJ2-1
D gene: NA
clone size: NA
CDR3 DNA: TGTGCCTGGAATCGGGTAGGGGTAGATGAGCAGTTCTTC
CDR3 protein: CAWNRVGVDEQFF

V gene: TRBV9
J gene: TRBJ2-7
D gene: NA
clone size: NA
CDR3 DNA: TGTGCCAGCAGCACCTTCAGCGGAACCTACGAGCAGTACTTC
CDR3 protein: CASSTFSGTYEQYF

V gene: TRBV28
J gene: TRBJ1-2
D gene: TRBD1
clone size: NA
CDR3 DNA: TGTGCCAGCAGCCAAGGGACAGGGGGATTCCCGAACTATGGCTACACCTTC
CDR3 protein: CASSQGTGGFPNYGYTF

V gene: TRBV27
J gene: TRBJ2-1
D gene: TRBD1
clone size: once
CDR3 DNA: TGTGCCAGCAGCCCCGGGACAGGGCTAGTCTATGAGCAGTTCTTC
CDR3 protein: CASSPGTGLVYEQFF

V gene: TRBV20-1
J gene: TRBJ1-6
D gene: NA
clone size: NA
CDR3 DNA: TGCAGTGCTAGTCGGCCACCCCTCCACTTT
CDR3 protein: CSASRPPLHF

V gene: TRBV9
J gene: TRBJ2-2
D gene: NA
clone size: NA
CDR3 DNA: TGTGCCAGCAGCGTAGGGGACAACAAAGCCGGGGAGCTGTTTTTT
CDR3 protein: CASSVGDNKAGELFF

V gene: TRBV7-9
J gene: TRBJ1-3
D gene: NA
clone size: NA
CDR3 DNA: TGTGCCAGCAGCTTTTCCAGGGACCCGGGAAACACCATATATTTT
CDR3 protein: CASSFSRDPGNTIYF

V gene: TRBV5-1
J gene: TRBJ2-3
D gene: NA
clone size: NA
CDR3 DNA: TGCGCCAGCAGCTTACACCAAGGCCCCACAGATACGCAGTATTTT
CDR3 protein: CASSLHQGPTDTQYF

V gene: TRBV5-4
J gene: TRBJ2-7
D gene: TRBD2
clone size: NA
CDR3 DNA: TGTGCCAGCAGCTTGCCCACTAGCGGCAGCTCCTACGAGCAGTACTTC
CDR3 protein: CASSLPTSGSSYEQYF

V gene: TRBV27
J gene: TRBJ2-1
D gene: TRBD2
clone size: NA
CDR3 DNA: TGTGCCAGCAGTCCTGGGACTAGCGGGAGCAATGAGCAGTTCTTC
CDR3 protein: CASSPGTSGSNEQFF

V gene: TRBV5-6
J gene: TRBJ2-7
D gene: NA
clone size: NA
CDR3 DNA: TGTGCCAGCAGCTTTCAGGACTACGAGCAGTACTTC
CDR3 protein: CASSFQDYEQYF

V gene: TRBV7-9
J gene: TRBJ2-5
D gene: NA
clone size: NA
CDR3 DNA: TGTGCCAGCAGCTTACAGGGGTGGGAGACCCAGTACTTC
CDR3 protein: CASSLQGWETQYF

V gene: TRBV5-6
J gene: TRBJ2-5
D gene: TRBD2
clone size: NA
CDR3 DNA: TGTGCCAGCAGCTTGATGAGGGAGGGCAGTAGGGAGACCCAGTACTTC
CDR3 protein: CASSLMREGSRETQYF

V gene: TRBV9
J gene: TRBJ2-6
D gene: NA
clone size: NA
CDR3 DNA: TGTGCCAGCAGCGGGATTAGTTCTGGGGCCAACGTCCTGACTTTC
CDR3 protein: CASSGISSGANVLTF

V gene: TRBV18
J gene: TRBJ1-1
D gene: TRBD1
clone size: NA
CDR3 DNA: TGTGCCAGCTCAGGGGACAGGGGTTCTCGGAACACTGAAGCTTTCTTT
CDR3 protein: CASSGDRGSRNTEAFF

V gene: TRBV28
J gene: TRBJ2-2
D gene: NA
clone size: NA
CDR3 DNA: TGTGCCAGCACCCACGGCGGGGAGCTGTTTTTT
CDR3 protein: CASTHGGELFF

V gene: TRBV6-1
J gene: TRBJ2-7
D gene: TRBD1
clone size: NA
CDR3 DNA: TGTGCCAGCAGTGAAGGACAGGGGGCGGACGAGCAGTACTTC
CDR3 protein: CASSEGQGADEQYF

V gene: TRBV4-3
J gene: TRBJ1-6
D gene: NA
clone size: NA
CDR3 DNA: TGCGCCAGCAGCCAAGACAGGGGCGCTTCACCCCTCCACTTT
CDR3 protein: CASSQDRGASPLHF

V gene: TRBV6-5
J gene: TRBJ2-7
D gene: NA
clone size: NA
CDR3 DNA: TGTGCCAGCAGTTACAGGACAGACCCCTACGAGCAGTACTTC
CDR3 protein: CASSYRTDPYEQYF

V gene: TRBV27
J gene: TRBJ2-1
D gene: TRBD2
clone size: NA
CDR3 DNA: TGTGCCAGCAGTTTAGCGACTAGCGGGGACTACAATGAGCAGTTCTTC
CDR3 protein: CASSLATSGDYNEQFF

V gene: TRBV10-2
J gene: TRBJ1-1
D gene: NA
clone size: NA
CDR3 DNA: TGCGCCAGCAGCGTGGGGACGAACACTGAAGCTTTCTTT
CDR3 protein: CASSVGTNTEAFF

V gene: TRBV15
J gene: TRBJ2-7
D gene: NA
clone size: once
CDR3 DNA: TGTGCCACCAGCAGTTTTCCCGCAACCTACGAGCAGTACTTC
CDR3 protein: CATSSFPATYEQYF

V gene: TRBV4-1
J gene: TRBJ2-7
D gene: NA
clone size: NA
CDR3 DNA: TGCGCCAGCAGCCTAGGACAATCCTACGAGCAGTACTTC
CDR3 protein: CASSLGQSYEQYF

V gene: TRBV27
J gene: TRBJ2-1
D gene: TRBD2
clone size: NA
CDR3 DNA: TGTGCCAGCAGTTTATCATCGGGACTAGGAAATGAGCAGTTCTTC
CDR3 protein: CASSLSSGLGNEQFF

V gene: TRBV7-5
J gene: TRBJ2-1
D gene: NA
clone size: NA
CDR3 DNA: TGTGCCAGAAGCTTAACTTCTCTAGCAGTCTCGGATGAGCAGTTCTTC
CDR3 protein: CARSLTSLAVSDEQFF